Described below is a single T cell receptor (beta chain) sequence and its context. The antigen is not known. The data belong to a study of blood T cells in healthy people across ages. Regarding the study as a whole: As age increased, TCR beta diversity per million T cells fell in a roughly linear fashion.

A second about 6 to 11 cycle PCR used barcoded and J-beta primers. Through a template-switch adaptor with 12 random nucleotides, each cDNA molecule received a tag. TCRdb recomputed calls from the 5' RACE reads with MiXCR, one row per CDR3 protein. The sample has some 900,000 distinct CDR3 sequences; approximately 49% are singletons. The CDR3 loop spans 14 amino acids. The junction had 2 bases not matched to a gene; V was cut back by 3 bases and J by 9 bases. Germline V CDR1 and CDR2: SGHTA, FQGNSA. Sequencing was done on a sample of blood. The origin of this receptor is a young man in good health. The V and J genes are TRBV7-2 and TRBJ1-6; 10 bases match TRBD1. CDR3 in DNA: TGTGCCAGCAGCTTCGGGACAGGGGCTTCACCCCTCCACTTT. This gives the protein CASSFGTGASPLHF.